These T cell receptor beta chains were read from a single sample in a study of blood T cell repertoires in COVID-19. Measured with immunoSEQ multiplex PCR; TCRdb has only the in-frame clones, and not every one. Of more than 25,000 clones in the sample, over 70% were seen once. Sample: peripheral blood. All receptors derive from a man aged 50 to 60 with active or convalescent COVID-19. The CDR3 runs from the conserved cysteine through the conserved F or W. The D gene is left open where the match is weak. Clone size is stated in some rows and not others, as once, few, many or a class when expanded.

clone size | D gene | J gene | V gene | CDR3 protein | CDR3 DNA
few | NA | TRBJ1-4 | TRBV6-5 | CASSYEGWTGEKLFF | TGTGCCAGCAGTTACGAAGGTTGGACGGGAGAAAAACTGTTTTTT
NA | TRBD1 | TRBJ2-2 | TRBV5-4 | CASSQRLRTGGGSGELFF | TGTGCCAGCAGCCAAAGATTAAGGACAGGGGGCGGGTCCGGGGAGCTGTTTTTT
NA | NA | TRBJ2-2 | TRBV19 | CAIRRQNTGELFF | TGTGCCATAAGACGACAGAACACCGGGGAGCTGTTTTTT
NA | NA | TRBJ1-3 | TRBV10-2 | CASSDLTGAGNTIYF | TGCGCCAGCAGTGACCTAACAGGAGCTGGAAACACCATATATTTT
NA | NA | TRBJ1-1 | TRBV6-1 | CASSDTGNEAFF | TGTGCCAGCAGTGATACAGGGAATGAAGCTTTCTTT
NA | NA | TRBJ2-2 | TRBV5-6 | CASSFGFRGTGELFF | TGTGCCAGCAGCTTTGGTTTTAGGGGCACCGGGGAGCTGTTTTTT
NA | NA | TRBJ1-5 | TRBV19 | CASRDQKGQRGRAGQPQHF | TGTGCCAGTAGAGACCAGAAGGGACAAAGGGGGAGGGCGGGGCAGCCCCAGCATTTT
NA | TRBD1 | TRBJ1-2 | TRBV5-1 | CASSLGTGGAYGYTF | TGCGCCAGCAGCTTGGGGACAGGGGGCGCATATGGCTACACCTTC
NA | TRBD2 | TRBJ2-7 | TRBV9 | CASGRTSGSYEQYF | TGTGCCAGCGGACGGACTAGCGGGAGTTACGAGCAGTACTTC
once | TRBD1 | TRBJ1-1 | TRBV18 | CASSGGGEMNTEAFF | TGTGCCAGCTCAGGAGGGGGCGAAATGAACACTGAAGCTTTCTTT
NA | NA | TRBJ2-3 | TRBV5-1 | CASSVLQGDTQYF | TGCGCCAGCAGCGTACTTCAGGGTGATACGCAGTATTTT
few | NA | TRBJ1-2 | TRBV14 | CASSQDVGHPINYGYTF | TGTGCCAGCAGCCAAGATGTAGGACACCCTATTAACTATGGCTACACCTTC
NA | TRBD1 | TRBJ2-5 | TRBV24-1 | CATTEGAKETQYF | TGTGCCACTACCGAGGGGGCGAAAGAGACCCAGTACTTC
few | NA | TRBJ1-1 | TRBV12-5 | CASGLPDRMNTEAFF | TGTGCTAGTGGTTTGCCGGACAGAATGAACACTGAAGCTTTCTTT
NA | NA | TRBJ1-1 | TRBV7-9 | CASSRGALLGAFF | TGTGCCAGCAGCCGGGGGGCCCTATTGGGAGCTTTCTTT
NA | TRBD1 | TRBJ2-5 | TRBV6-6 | CASRNRGQETQYF | TGTGCCAGCAGGAACAGGGGGCAGGAGACCCAGTACTTC
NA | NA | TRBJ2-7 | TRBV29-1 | CSVEDGGYEQYF | TGCAGCGTTGAAGATGGCGGGTACGAGCAGTACTTC
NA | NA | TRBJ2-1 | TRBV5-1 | CASSLEPRDAGYNEQFF | TGCGCCAGCAGCTTGGAACCCCGGGACGCGGGATACAATGAGCAGTTCTTC
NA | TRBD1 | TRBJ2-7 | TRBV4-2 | CASSQGVGQGLVEQYF | TGTGCCAGCAGCCAAGGTGTGGGACAGGGTCTGGTCGAGCAGTACTTC
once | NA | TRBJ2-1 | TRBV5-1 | CASSLEQGSYNEQFF | TGCGCCAGCAGCTTGGAACAGGGTTCCTACAATGAGCAGTTCTTC
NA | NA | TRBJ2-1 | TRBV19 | CASSISGGGSSIYNEQFF | TGTGCCAGTAGTATATCTGGCGGGGGCTCTTCCATATACAATGAGCAGTTCTTC
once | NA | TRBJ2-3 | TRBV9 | CASSVRLSGDTQYF | TGTGCCAGCAGCGTCAGGCTTTCCGGAGATACGCAGTATTTT
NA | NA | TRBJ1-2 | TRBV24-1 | CATSDQKTTGYGYTF | TGTGCCACCAGTGATCAAAAGACAACCGGCTATGGCTACACCTTC
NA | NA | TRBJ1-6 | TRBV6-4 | CASSRTDNSPLHF | TGTGCCAGCAGTCGGACAGATAATTCACCCCTCCACTTT
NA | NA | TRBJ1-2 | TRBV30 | CAWRKLRGGNYGYTF | TGTGCCTGGAGAAAGCTGCGGGGGGGGAACTATGGCTACACCTTC
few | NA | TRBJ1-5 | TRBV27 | CASSLLPERAGVPQHF | TGTGCCAGCAGTTTATTGCCCGAACGGGCGGGGGTTCCCCAGCATTTT
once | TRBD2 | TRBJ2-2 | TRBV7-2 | CASSWGGASGELFF | TGTGCCAGCAGCTGGGGGGGTGCGTCCGGGGAGCTGTTTTTT
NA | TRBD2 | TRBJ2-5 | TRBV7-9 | CASSPTSGGASETQYF | TGTGCCAGCAGCCCGACTAGCGGGGGGGCAAGTGAGACCCAGTACTTC
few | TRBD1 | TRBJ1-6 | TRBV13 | CASSRQGSPLHF | TGTGCCAGCAGTCGACAGGGTTCACCCCTCCACTTT